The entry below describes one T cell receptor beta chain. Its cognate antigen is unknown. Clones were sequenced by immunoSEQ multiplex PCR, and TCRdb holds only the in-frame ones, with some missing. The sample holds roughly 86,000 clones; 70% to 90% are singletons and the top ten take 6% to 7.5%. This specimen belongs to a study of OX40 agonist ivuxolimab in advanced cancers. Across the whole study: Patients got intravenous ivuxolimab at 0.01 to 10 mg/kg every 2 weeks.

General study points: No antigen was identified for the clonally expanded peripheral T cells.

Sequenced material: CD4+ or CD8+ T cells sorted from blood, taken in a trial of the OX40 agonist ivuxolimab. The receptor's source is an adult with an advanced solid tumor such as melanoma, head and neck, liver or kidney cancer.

The CDR3: CASSLSDTDTQYF. The CDR3, as DNA: TGTGCCAGCAGCCTTAGCGACACAGATACGCAGTATTTT. This chain links TRBV6-6 with TRBJ2-3; a possible D gene is TRBD2 (5 bases). In germline, CDR1 is MNHNY, CDR2 SVGAGI (reference sequence). V gave up 6 bases and J gave up 2 bases, with 9 bases separating them. CDR3 length: 13 amino acids.